This T cell receptor (beta chain) was identified during a study of T cells in Graves' hyperthyroidism and ophthalmopathy. Stable disease denoted Graves' hyperthyroidism without ophthalmopathy progression within 18 months. Those with hyperthyroidism were 18 to 65 years old, newly diagnosed, and ill for under 2 months. Uncontrolled infection, other autoimmune disease, pregnancy or lactation led to exclusion. Together with thyroid ultrasound, orbital computed tomography, serum thyroxine and TRAb, clinical symptoms were used for diagnoses. TCR beta CDR3 sequences were amplified from RNA transcripts. HTBI primers drove first-round RT-PCR of the TCR CDR3. From the multiplex PCR reads, TCRdb called clonotypes with MiXCR, one entry per CDR3 protein. The sample records a few hundred thousand distinct CDR3 sequences, under 15% being singletons. This clonotype was seen many times. The specimen sequenced was blood. The sequence came from a woman in her twenties or thirties with Graves' hyperthyroidism.

The CDR3 reads CASSLRVGEQYF. In DNA, the CDR3 is TGTGCCAGCAGTTTACGCGTGGGGGAGCAGTACTTC. The chain joins TRBV28 to TRBJ2-7; D not certain. Germline V gene lookup returns CDR1 MDHEN and CDR2 SYDVKM. This CDR3 spans 12 amino acids. Trimming pared 2 bases from V and 7 bases from J, leaving 9 bases between.